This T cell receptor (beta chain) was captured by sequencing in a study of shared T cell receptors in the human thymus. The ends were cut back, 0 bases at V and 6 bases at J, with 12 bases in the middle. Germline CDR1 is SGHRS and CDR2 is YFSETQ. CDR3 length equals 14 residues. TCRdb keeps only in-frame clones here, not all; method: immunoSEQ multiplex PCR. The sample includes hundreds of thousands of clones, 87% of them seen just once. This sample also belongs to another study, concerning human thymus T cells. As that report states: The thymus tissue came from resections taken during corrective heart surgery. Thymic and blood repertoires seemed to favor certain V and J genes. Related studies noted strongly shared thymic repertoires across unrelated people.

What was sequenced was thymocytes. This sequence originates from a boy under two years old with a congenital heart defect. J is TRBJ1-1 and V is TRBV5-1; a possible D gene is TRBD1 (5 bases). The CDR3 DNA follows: TGCGCCAGCAGCTTGGGGGCAGGGTGGCCTGAAGCTTTCTTT. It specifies CASSLGAGWPEAFF.